The clone carrying this TCR beta chain has ten or more counts. Its antigen is unidentified. TCR beta libraries were made by quantitative 5'-RACE with molecular barcodes. MiXCR, applied by TCRdb to the 5' RACE reads, yields one record per CDR3 protein. The repertoire holds more than 100,000 distinct CDR3 sequences, about an eighth seen once, with around 4.1% in the top ten. Per germline, CDR1 MNHNS and CDR2 SASEGT. The CDR3 contains 17 residues. V shed 0 bases and J 2 bases; nucleotides not matched to a gene: 6. The sample comes from a study of CD8 T cells in ankylosing spondylitis. Regarding the study as a whole: Disease-associated clonotypes exhibited CD8+ identity and were relatively infrequent in peripheral blood. Made up of under ten highly homologous variants, a TCR beta motif appeared characteristic of ankylosing spondylitis blood. Reportedly, matched ankylosing spondylitis synovial fluid was significantly enriched for disease-linked clones.

V gene TRBV6-1 combines with J gene TRBJ2-3, with 9 nucleotides matching TRBD2. The receptor's source is a female donor with ankylosing spondylitis or in good health (not recorded which). Sequencing was performed on blood, either unsorted or a sorted T cell fraction (not recorded which). The CDR3 loop is CASSEALGGGVTDTQYF. The CDR3 region has the DNA TGTGCCAGCAGTGAAGCGCTTGGCGGGGGGGTCACAGATACGCAGTATTTT.